This T cell receptor beta chain originates from a study of control samples from healthy donors and cancer patients. Using immunoSEQ multiplex PCR, the repertoire was profiled, and TCRdb retains in-frame clones only, with some absent. The sample yields about 140,000 clones, around 94% seen once. Sequencing was carried out using blood. The TCR originated in a man in his forties in good health.

The CDR3 coding sequence is TGCAGCGTCAGAGACACCGGGGAGCTGTTTTTT. It specifies CSVRDTGELFF. The rearrangement joins TRBV29-1 to TRBJ2-2; no reliable D call. Germline CDR1 SQVTM, CDR2 ANQGSEA. This CDR3 has 11 amino acids. Trimming cost V 6 bases and J 3 bases, with 5 bases left between them.